Shown below are 22 T cell receptor beta chains from a single sample sequenced in a study of control samples from healthy donors and cancer patients (dated by TCRdb to 2019 to 2021). Receptor amplification or capture employed the immunoSEQ multiplex PCR assay. This is the immuneACCESS table as TCRdb keeps it, with only in-frame sequences that have V and J called. A part of the clones is gone; compared with another copy, unresolved V genes explain less than half, and the rest is unexplained. The sample records roughly 52,000 clones, 95% to 96% of which are singletons. The ten most abundant clones make up 1.5% to 2% of the sample. The sample comprised blood. These receptors originate from a woman in her twenties or thirties in good health.

The CDR3 DNA is TGTGCCAGCTCACCGACAGGCATACCCTACAATGAGCAGTTCTTC. Its translation is CASSPTGIPYNEQFF. The V and J genes are TRBV18 and TRBJ2-1; D may be TRBD1 (6 bases). The CDR3 sequence is 15 residues long. V gave up 3 bases and J gave up 2 bases, with 11 bases separating them. Germline V gene data show CDR1 as KGHSH and CDR2 as LQKENI.

CDR3 residues: CASSLEGTGNTGELFF. The CDR3 DNA reads as TGTGCCAGCAGCTTAGAGGGGACAGGAAACACCGGGGAGCTGTTTTTT. V is TRBV7-6 and J is TRBJ2-2; 8 nucleotides match TRBD1. V was pared by 1 base and J by 2 bases, with 3 bases of the junction left unmatched. Germline V lookup: CDR1 SGHVS, CDR2 FNYEAQ. CDR3 length: 16 residues.

The CDR3 DNA reads TGTGCCTGGAGTGGCTCGAGGGACAGCCCCTACGAGCAGTACTTC. This gives the protein CAWSGSRDSPYEQYF. The chain has TRBV30 and TRBJ2-7; 7 bases agree with TRBD1. This CDR3 spans 15 amino acids. Trimming removed 1 base from V and 2 bases from J; junction bases left unmatched: 8. Germline V CDR1 and CDR2: GTSNPN, SVGIG (reference sequence).

This rearrangement joins TRBV7-2 to TRBJ2-1, with D hard to call. Germline lookup yields CDR1 SGHTA and CDR2 FQGNSA. Trimming cost V 0 bases and J 9 bases, with 6 bases left between them. The CDR3 runs 12 residues. The DNA of the CDR3 is TGTGCCAGCAGCTTAGCGCGGTCTGAGCAGTTCTTC. The encoded protein is CASSLARSEQFF.

As DNA, the CDR3 is TGTGCCAGCAGGTTGCAGAGCACAGATACGCAGTATTTT. This translates into CASRLQSTDTQYF. The V and J genes are TRBV6-5 and TRBJ2-3, with D unresolved. Germline V gives CDR1 MNHEY, CDR2 SVGAGI. Trimming shortened V by 6 bases and J by 0 bases, and 7 bases separated the two germline ends. The CDR3 loop spans 13 amino acids.

The rearrangement links TRBV30 to TRBJ1-6; D unclear. Germline CDR1 and CDR2: GTSNPN and SVGIG (reference sequence). CDR3 length equals 13 residues. V was cut by 3 bases and J by 10 bases, with 13 bases left in between. The CDR3 region has the DNA TGTGCCTGGAGAGGGTTAGTAGGATCACCCCTCCACTTT. This encodes CAWRGLVGSPLHF.

This chain links TRBV7-3 with TRBJ2-7; 8 bases match TRBD1. The CDR3 is 16 amino acids. Germline-derived CDR1 and CDR2 are SGHTA and FQGTGA. J lost 3 bases, V lost 1 base, and 8 bases had no gene match. This chain's CDR3 is CASSLRGGTGGYEQYF. The DNA for the CDR3 is TGTGCCAGCAGCTTAAGGGGTGGGACAGGAGGCTACGAGCAGTACTTC.

The rearrangement uses TRBV29-1 and TRBJ1-1; D gene unclear. The CDR3 contains 13 residues. Germline loops: CDR1 SQVTM, CDR2 ANQGSEA. Trimming left V 0 bases short and J 11 bases short, with 16 bases between. The CDR3 is CSVEERDAGEAFF. The CDR3 DNA follows: TGCAGCGTTGAAGAACGTGACGCCGGGGAGGCTTTCTTT.

J is TRBJ2-3 and V is TRBV27, with TRBD2 as a possible D gene (6 bases). The germline gives CDR1 MNHEY, CDR2 SMNVEV (reference sequence). The CDR3 covers 14 residues. Trimming took off 4 bases at V and 4 bases at J, with 12 bases between the two ends. The CDR3 DNA sequence: TGTGCCAGCAGTTCTAACCTAGCGCCAGATACGCAGTATTTT. Its protein product is CASSSNLAPDTQYF.

The chain joins TRBV29-1 to TRBJ1-2; D not resolved. The CDR3 is 12 amino acids. Trimming stripped 2 bases from V and 4 bases from J, with 8 bases between. Germline V gene lookup returns CDR1 SQVTM and CDR2 ANQGSEA. CDR3 nucleotide sequence: TGCAGCGTTGAACTGGGTAGCTATGGCTACACCTTC. It specifies CSVELGSYGYTF.

The gene calls are TRBV6-5 and TRBJ2-7; D is undetermined. V was trimmed by 4 bases and J by 5 bases, leaving 9 bases between them. CDR1 is MNHEY and CDR2 is SVGAGI in the germline V gene. CDR3 size: 12 residues. The CDR3 here is CASSSRVNEQYF. Written as DNA, the CDR3 is TGTGCCAGCAGTTCCCGGGTCAACGAGCAGTACTTC.

V and J are TRBV10-2 and TRBJ1-2, with D maybe TRBD1 (6 bases). The ends were cut back, 6 bases at V and 4 bases at J, with 12 bases in the middle. The CDR3 is made up of 13 amino acids. Germline V gives CDR1 WSHSY, CDR2 SAAADI. Here the CDR3 reads CASREDRTYGYTF. In nucleotides, the CDR3 is TGCGCCAGCAGGGAGGACAGAACCTATGGCTACACCTTC.

The V gene is TRBV6-5, the J gene TRBJ2-1, with D possibly being TRBD2 (5 bases). With 7 bases removed from V and 3 bases from J, the gap between germline ends came to 13 bases. This CDR3 spans 14 amino acids. Germline-derived CDR1 and CDR2 are MNHEY and SVGAGI. The CDR3 DNA reads as TGTGCCAGCACTGGAAGCGGCAACTACAATGAGCAGTTCTTC. Protein sequence: CASTGSGNYNEQFF.

V usage is TRBV19 and J usage is TRBJ2-2, with 8 bases that match TRBD1. CDR1 and CDR2 from the germline V gene are LNHDA and SQIVND (reference sequence). The CDR3 is made up of 16 amino acids. J gave up 1 base and V 8 bases, and 9 bases lay outside the gene matches. CDR3 residues: CASSSWGTGNTGELFF. In DNA form, the CDR3 reads TGTGCCAGTTCATCGTGGGGGACAGGGAACACCGGGGAGCTGTTTTTT.

V and J are TRBV27 and TRBJ2-7; 7 bases are shared with TRBD2. Germline CDR1 is MNHEY and CDR2 is SMNVEV (reference sequence). After removal of 2 bases from V and 2 bases from J, the junction contained 3 bases not matched to a gene. This CDR3 spans 14 amino acids. CDR3 loop: CASSLISGAYEQYF. The CDR3 DNA follows: TGTGCCAGCAGTTTAATAAGCGGGGCCTACGAGCAGTACTTC.

The genes are TRBV7-2 and TRBJ2-7, with 7 bases identical to TRBD2. Looked up from germline, CDR1 is SGHTA and CDR2 is FQGNSA. The CDR3 is made up of 13 amino acids. V lost 2 bases, J lost 6 bases, and 4 bases stayed unmatched. CDR3 coding DNA: TGTGCCAGCAGCTTACTAACTAGCGTCGAGCAGTACTTC. The encoded protein is CASSLLTSVEQYF.

This chain joins TRBV30 and TRBJ2-5; 10 nucleotides agree with TRBD1. Germline assignment: CDR1 GTSNPN and CDR2 SVGIG (reference sequence). The CDR3 extends over 13 amino acids. The CDR3 DNA follows: TGTGCACAGACCGGGACAGGGGAAGAGACCCAGTACTTC. Translating gives CAQTGTGEETQYF.

V gene TRBV24-1 combines with J gene TRBJ2-1; D is perhaps TRBD1 (6 bases). Trimming shortened V by 7 bases and J by 4 bases, and 22 bases separated the two germline ends. This CDR3 comprises 17 residues. Germline V gene sequence: CDR1 KGHDR, CDR2 SFDVKD. CDR3 region: CATSSKTTGTNYNEQFF. The CDR3 DNA sequence: TGTGCCACCAGCTCGAAGACTACCGGGACAAATTACAATGAGCAGTTCTTC.

V usage is TRBV3-1 (or the pseudogene TRBV3-2) and J usage is TRBJ2-5; D gene unclear. V shed 1 base and J shed 2 bases, with 17 bases lying between them. This CDR3 contains 17 residues. In germline, CDR1 is LGHDT, CDR2 YNNKEL (reference sequence). In nucleotides, the CDR3 is TGTGCCAGCAGCCAAGGTGGTCCGACGGAGCGACAAGAGACCCAGTACTTC. Amino acids: CASSQGGPTERQETQYF.

The chain carries TRBV3-1 (or the pseudogene TRBV3-2) and TRBJ1-1; D remains ambiguous. The CDR3 consists of 15 residues. The germline V gene has CDR1 LGHDT and CDR2 YNNKEL (reference sequence). Deletions cut 0 bases from V and 0 bases from J, with 8 bases between. CDR3 residues: CASSQEPVMNTEAFF. The CDR3 DNA follows: TGTGCCAGCAGCCAAGAACCAGTCATGAACACTGAAGCTTTCTTT.

This chain uses TRBV5-4 with TRBJ1-6, with TRBD1 matching over 10 bases. The V and J ends lost 3 bases and 14 bases, in that order; junction bases with no gene match: 5. CDR3 length equals 13 residues. Per the germline V gene, CDR1 is SGHNT and CDR2 is YYREEE (reference sequence). CDR3 sequence reads: CASSSGQGLALHF. The CDR3 nucleotides are TGTGCCAGCAGCTCGGGACAGGGGCTGGCCCTCCACTTT.

The chain is built from TRBV27 and TRBJ2-5; no clear D gene. The CDR3 runs to 18 residues. In germline, CDR1 is MNHEY, CDR2 SMNVEV (reference sequence). V lost 3 bases and J 5 bases, leaving 25 bases between the germline ends. CDR3 bases: TGTGCCAGCAGTTTGGGGAAAACCGTGGGCCCCCCGGTGGAGACCCAGTACTTC. Protein sequence: CASSLGKTVGPPVETQYF.